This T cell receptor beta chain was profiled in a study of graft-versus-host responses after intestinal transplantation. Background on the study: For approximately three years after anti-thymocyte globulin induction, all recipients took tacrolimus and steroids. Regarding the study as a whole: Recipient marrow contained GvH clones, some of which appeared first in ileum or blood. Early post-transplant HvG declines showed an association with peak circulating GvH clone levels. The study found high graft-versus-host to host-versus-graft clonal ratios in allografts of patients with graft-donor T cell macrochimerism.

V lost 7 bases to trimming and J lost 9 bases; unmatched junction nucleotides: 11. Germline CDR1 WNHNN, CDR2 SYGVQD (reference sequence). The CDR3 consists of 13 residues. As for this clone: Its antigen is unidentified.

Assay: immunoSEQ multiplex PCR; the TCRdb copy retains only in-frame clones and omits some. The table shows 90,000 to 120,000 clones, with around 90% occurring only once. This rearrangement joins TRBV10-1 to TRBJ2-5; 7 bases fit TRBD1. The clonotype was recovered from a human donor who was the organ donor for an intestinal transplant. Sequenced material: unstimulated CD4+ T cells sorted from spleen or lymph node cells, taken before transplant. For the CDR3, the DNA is TGCGCCAGCACCGGGACAGAGGTTACGGCCCAGTACTTC. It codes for CASTGTEVTAQYF.